Described below is a single T cell receptor beta chain sequence and its context. Its binding antigen is unknown. It has no much larger one-base neighbor in the sample; base qualities were not kept. The data were obtained in a study of control samples from healthy donors and cancer patients (TCRdb year 2020). V loses 6 bases at its end and J loses 2 bases; junction bases beyond the gene matches: 7. The CDR3 spans 15 residues, from the cysteine through the phenylalanine. Only the CDR3 region is kept as DNA, spanning 45 bases read in frame from base 1. Reading the germline V gene gives CDR1 SQVTM and CDR2 ANQGSEA. The library was obtained by the immunoSEQ multiplex PCR assay. TCRdb stores this immuneACCESS table with in-frame sequences only. Part of the clones is absent; in the studies checked, under half of the shortfall reflects unresolved V genes, and no reason is known for the rest. This sample comprises about 120,000 clones, roughly 89% of them detected only once. Of the sample, 12% falls within the top ten clones.

This sequence originates from a man younger than 40 in good health. Sequenced sample: blood. The chain uses TRBV29-1 and TRBJ1-1; 12 central nucleotides agree with TRBD1. The DNA reads as follows: TGCAGCGTCCGAGGGGACAGGGGGCGTAACACTGAAGCTTTCTTT. The resulting protein is CSVRGDRGRNTEAFF.